This T cell receptor beta chain was sequenced during a study of cytotoxic CD8 clonotypes in ibrutinib-treated CLL (dated by TCRdb to about 2021). Regarding the study in general: The cohort had ten to twelve relapsed/refractory and more than 14 treatment-naive patients; some 17 were IGHV unmutated. Responses were partial in approximately 24 patients and complete in 2; after median about 70 months follow-up, about 14 stayed in remission and 12 progressed. Samples at response were collected after a median of about 12 months of treatment, with a range of 6 to 36 months. An average of around 260,000 productive templates and 94,082 productive rearrangements was obtained per sample. Of the 85 to 90 participants in the trial, about two dozen had longitudinal samples available. Cryopreserved peripheral blood mononuclear cells were collected before treatment, at response, and at either disease progression or sustained remission. Patients were still on ibrutinib when every remission and progressive disease sample was collected.

On a MiSeq, deep resolution sequencing aimed for a depth between 1 in 1 million and 1 in 200,000 T cells, with each clonotype covered 10x on average. The immunoSEQ hsTCRB Kit was used to generate TCR beta libraries. Turning to the authors' computational methods: Data were analyzed with ImmunoSEQ Data Assistant and ImmunoSEQ Analyzer, with V, D and J genes assigned per IMGT definitions. Clonality, which ranges from 0 to 1, was calculated by subtracting the normalized Shannon entropy of productive rearrangement frequencies from one. Only overrepresented clonotypes making up at least 0.05% of each patient's repertoire were included in the public clonotype analysis. Repertoires from 10 to 15 age-matched healthy donors in immuneACCESS were used as clonality controls. TCRdb stores this immuneACCESS table with in-frame sequences only. Part of the clones is absent; in the studies checked, under half of the shortfall reflects unresolved V genes, and no reason is known for the rest. That table furnishes V, J and clone size, whereas the DNA furnished D and trimming. The sample table lists some 170,000 clones, around nine tenths of them with a count of one. The biggest ten clones account for around 2.7% of the sample.

There are 15 amino acids in the CDR3, from cysteine to phenylalanine inclusive. The kept DNA is CDR3 alone, 45 bases in frame from the first base. Between the V and J ends, shortened by 5 bases and 5 bases respectively, the junction contains 18 bases. From a lookup of the germline V gene, CDR1 and CDR2 are MDHEN and SYDVKM. The sample's time point, from its label and the paper: progressive disease on ibrutinib. For TCR beta library preparation, roughly 2 micrograms of genomic DNA were extracted from the cryopreserved PBMCs. Longitudinal blood samples from CLL patients on ibrutinib monotherapy underwent high-throughput TCR beta sequencing. The patients were enrolled in a single-center, open-label phase 2 trial of ibrutinib monotherapy. Comments on this clone: This clone's antigen is unknown. No clone much larger than this one lies a single base away; base qualities are absent.

On the study overall, not on this receptor specifically: Sampling times were not matched between patients in sustained remission and patients whose disease was progressing, and lymph node repertoires were not examined. Baseline clonality was found to be higher than that of age-matched healthy donors and was strongly correlated with circulating CD8+ T-cell counts. Public clonotypes were rare and either shrank or stayed stable during treatment, and the rise in clonality at ibrutinib response reflected expansion of private clonotypes. An increase in clonality was observed at ibrutinib response, with clonality remaining stable during sustained remission and falling back toward baseline at progression.

This TCR came from a human donor with chronic lymphocytic leukemia. The source was PBMCs, collected at disease progression, from a patient treated with ibrutinib. The V and J genes are TRBV28 and TRBJ2-5; TRBD1 is perhaps the D gene, given 5 matching bases. The CDR3 region has the sequence CASSNPKWGAETQYF. The DNA sequence follows: TGTGCCAGCAGTAACCCGAAGTGGGGCGCGGAGACCCAGTACTTC.